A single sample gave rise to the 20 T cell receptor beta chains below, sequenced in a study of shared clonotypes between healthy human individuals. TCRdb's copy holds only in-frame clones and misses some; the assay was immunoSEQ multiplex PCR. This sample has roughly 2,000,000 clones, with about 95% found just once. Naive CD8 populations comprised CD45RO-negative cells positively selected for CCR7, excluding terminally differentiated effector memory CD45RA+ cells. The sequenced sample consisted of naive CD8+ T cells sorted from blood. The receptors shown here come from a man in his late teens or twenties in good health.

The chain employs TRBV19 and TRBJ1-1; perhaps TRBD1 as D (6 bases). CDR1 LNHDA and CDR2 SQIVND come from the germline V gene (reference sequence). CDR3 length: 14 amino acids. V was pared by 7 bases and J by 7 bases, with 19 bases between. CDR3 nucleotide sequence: TGTGCCAGTACTCTACAGACAGGCTGTTGTGAAGCTTTCTTT. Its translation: CASTLQTGCCEAFF.

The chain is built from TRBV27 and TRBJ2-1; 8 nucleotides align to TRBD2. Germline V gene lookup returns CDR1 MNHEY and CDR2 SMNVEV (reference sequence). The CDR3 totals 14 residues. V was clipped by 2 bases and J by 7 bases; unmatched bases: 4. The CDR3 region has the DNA TGTGCCAGCAGTTTACTAGCGGGCTTGAATGAGCAGTTCTTC. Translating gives CASSLLAGLNEQFF.

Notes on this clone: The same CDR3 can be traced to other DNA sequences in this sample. CDR3 in amino acids: CASSLSSATNEKLFF. DNA of the CDR3: TGTGCCAGCAGTTTATCGAGTGCAACTAATGAAAAACTGTTTTTT. This chain connects TRBV28 to TRBJ1-4; D unclear. There are 15 residues in the CDR3. V dropped 1 base and J dropped 0 bases, with 6 bases sitting between them. The germline V gene encodes CDR1 MDHEN and CDR2 SYDVKM.

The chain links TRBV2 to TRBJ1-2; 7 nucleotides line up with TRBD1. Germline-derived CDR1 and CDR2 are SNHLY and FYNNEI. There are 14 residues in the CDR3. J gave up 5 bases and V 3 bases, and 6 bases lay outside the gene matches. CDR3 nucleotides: TGTGCCAGCAGTGAGGGCAGGGGGTTTTATGGCTACACCTTC. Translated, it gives CASSEGRGFYGYTF.

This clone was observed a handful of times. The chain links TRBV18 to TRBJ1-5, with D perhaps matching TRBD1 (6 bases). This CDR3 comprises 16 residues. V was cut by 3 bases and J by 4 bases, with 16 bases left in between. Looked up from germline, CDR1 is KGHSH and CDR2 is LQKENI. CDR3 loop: CASSPSSGTLNQPQHF. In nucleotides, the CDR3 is TGTGCCAGCTCACCGAGTTCAGGGACACTAAATCAGCCCCAGCATTTT.

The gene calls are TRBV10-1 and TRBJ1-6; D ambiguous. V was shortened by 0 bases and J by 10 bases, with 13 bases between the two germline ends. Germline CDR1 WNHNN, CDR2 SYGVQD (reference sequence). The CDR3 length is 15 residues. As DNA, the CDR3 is TGCGCCAGCAGTGAGTCGATCGGCCTTTTATCACCCCTCCACTTT. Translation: CASSESIGLLSPLHF.

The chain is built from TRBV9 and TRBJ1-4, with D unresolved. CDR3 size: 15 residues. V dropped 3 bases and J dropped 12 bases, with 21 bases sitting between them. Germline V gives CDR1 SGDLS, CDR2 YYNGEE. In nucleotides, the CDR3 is TGTGCCAGCAGCGCCACTGACCTCCTACGTGGGGAACTGTTTTTT. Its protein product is CASSATDLLRGELFF.

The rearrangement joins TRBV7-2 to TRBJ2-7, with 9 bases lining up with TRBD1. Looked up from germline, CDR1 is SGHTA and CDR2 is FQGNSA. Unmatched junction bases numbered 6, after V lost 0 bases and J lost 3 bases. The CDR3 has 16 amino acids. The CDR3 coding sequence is TGTGCCAGCAGCTTAGCGCTTGGGACAGGGAACTACGAGCAGTACTTC. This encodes CASSLALGTGNYEQYF.

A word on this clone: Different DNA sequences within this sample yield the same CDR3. This chain's CDR3 is CASSPWDSQETQYF. The CDR3 nucleotides read TGTGCCAGCAGCCCGTGGGATTCCCAAGAGACCCAGTACTTC. J is TRBJ2-5 and V is TRBV7-9; D gene unclear. The CDR3 extends over 14 amino acids. The germline V and J ends were trimmed by 5 bases and 1 base, with 11 bases remaining between them. Germline V lookup: CDR1 SEHNR, CDR2 FQNEAQ (reference sequence).

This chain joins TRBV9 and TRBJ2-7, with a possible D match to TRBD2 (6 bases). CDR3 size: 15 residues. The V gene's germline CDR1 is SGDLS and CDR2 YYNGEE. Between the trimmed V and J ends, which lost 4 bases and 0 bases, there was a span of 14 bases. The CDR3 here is CASSPSVGASYEQYF. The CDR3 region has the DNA TGTGCCAGCAGCCCTAGCGTCGGGGCCTCCTACGAGCAGTACTTC.

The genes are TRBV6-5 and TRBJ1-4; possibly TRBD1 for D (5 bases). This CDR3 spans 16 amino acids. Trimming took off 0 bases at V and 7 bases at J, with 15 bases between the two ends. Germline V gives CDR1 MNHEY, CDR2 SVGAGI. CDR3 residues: CASSYSSAGGPEKLFF. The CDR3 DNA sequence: TGTGCCAGCAGTTACTCTTCGGCCGGGGGACCTGAAAAACTGTTTTTT.

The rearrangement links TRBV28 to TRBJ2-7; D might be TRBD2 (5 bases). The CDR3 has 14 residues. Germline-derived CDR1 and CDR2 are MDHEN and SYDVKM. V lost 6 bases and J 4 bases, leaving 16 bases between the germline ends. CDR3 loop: CASSPGKAPYEQYF. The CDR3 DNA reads TGTGCCAGCAGCCCCGGGAAGGCCCCGTACGAGCAGTACTTC.

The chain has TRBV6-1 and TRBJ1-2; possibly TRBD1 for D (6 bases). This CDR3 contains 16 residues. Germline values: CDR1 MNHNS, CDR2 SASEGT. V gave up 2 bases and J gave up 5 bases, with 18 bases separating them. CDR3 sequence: CASSELQIQGRYGYTF. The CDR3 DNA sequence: TGTGCCAGCAGTGAACTTCAAATTCAGGGGAGATATGGCTACACCTTC.

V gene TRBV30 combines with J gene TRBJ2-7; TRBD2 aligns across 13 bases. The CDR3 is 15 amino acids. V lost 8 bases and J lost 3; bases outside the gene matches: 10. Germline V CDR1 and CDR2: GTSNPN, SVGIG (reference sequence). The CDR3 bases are TGTGCCCTATACCAACTAGCGGGGGGGGACTACGAGCAGTACTTC. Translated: CALYQLAGGDYEQYF.

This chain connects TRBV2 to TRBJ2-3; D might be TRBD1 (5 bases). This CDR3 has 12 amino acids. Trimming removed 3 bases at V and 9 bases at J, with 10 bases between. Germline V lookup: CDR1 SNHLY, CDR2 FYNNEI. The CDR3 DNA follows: TGTGCCAGCAGTGATGACCAGGGAACGCAGTATTTT. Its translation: CASSDDQGTQYF.

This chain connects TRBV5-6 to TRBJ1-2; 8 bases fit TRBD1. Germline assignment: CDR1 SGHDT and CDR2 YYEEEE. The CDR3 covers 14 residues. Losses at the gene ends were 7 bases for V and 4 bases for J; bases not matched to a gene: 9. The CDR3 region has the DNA TGTGCCAGCTCTTGGCAGGGGGCAGTCTATGGCTACACCTTC. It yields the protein CASSWQGAVYGYTF.

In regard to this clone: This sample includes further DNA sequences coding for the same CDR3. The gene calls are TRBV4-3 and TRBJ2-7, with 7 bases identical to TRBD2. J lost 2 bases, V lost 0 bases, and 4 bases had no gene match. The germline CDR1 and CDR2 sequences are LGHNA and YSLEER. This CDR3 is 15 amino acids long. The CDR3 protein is CASSQDGEGTYEQYF. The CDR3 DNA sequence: TGCGCCAGCAGCCAAGATGGGGAGGGGACCTACGAGCAGTACTTC.

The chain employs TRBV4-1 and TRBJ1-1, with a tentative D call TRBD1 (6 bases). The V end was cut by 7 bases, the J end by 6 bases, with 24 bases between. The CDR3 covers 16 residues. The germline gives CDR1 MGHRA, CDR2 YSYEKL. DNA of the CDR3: TGCGCCAGCACTCCTTCCTTCGGGGGGCTAGGGCCTGAAGCTTTCTTT. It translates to CASTPSFGGLGPEAFF.

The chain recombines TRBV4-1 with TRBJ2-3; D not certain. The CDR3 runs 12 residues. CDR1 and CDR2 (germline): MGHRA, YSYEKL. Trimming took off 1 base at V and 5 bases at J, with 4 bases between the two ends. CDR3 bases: TGCGCCAGCAGCCAAGTCCTAGATACGCAGTATTTT. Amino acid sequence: CASSQVLDTQYF.

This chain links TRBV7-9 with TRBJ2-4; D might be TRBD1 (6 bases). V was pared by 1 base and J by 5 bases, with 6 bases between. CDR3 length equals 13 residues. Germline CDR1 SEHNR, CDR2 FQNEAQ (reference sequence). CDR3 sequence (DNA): TGTGCCAGCAGCTTAGGGACAGAAAACATTCAGTACTTC. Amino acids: CASSLGTENIQYF.